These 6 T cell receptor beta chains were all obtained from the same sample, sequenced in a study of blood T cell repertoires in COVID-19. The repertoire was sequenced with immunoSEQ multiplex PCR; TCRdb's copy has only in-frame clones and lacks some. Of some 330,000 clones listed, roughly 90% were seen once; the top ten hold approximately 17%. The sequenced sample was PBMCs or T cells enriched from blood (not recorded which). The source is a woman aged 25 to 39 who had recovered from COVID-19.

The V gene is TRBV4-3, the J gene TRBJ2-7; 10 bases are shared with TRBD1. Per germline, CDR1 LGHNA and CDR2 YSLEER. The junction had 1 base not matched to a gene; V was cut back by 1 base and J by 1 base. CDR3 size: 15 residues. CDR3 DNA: TGCGCCAGCAGCCAAGGGACAGGGGGATCCTACGAGCAGTACTTC. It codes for CASSQGTGGSYEQYF.

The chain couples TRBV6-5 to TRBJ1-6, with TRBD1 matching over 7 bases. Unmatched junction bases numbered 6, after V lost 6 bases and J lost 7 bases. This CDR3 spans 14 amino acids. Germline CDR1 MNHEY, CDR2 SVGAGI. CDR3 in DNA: TGTGCCAGCAGCCGGGACAGCAGCAATTCACCCCTCCACTTT. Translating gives CASSRDSSNSPLHF.

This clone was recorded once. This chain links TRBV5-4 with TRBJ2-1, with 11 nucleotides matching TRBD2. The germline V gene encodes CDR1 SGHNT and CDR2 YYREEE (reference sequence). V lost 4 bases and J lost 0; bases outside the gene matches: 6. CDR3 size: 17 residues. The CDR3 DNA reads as TGTGCCAGCAGCCCCAATAGCGGGAGGGCCTCCTACAATGAGCAGTTCTTC. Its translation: CASSPNSGRASYNEQFF.

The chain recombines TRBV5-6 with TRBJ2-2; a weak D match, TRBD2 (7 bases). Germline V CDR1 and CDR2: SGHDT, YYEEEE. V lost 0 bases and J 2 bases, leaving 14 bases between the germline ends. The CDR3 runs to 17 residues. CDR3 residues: CASSLVRGGLNTGELFF. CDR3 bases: TGTGCCAGCAGCTTGGTAAGGGGGGGCCTAAACACCGGGGAGCTGTTTTTT. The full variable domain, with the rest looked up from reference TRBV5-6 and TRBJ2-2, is DAGVTQSPTHLIKTRGQQVTLRCSPKSGHDTVSWYQQALGQGPQFIFQYYEEEERQRGNFPDRFSGHQFPNYSSELNVNALLLGDSALYLCASSLVRGGLNTGELFFGEGSRLTVL.

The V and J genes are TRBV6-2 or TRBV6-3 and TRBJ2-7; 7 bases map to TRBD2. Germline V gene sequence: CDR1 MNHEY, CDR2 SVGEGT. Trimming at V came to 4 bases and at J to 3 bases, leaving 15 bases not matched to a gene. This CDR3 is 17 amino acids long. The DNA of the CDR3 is TGTGCCAGCAGTTTTTCCCGCCATTCACGGGAGGACTACGAGCAGTACTTC. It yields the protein CASSFSRHSREDYEQYF.

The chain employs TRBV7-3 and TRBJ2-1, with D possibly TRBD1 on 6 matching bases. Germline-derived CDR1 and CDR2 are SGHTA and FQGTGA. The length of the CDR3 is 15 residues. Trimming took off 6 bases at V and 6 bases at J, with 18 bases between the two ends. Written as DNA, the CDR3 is TGTGCCAGCAGATCCATCAAGGAAGGGGGCAATGAGCAGTTCTTC. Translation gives CASRSIKEGGNEQFF.